This T cell receptor beta chain emerged from a study of Ad26.COV2.S vaccination and SARS-CoV-2 variants. Background on the study: The authors gave Ad26.COV2.S intramuscularly, either once or twice 56 days apart. The study's findings and limits: Vaccinees and placebo recipients showed similar non-spike TCR breadth.

The assay was immunoSEQ multiplex PCR, and TCRdb's table has in-frame clones only and misses some. The table shows about 400,000 clones, with 75% to 90% occurring only once. Comments on this clone: Its antigen is currently unknown.

Per the germline V gene, CDR1 is WSHSY and CDR2 is SAAADI. The CDR3 has 14 amino acids. V was shortened by 3 bases and J by 7 bases, with 16 bases between the two germline ends. Treatment indicated: 15 to 20 received Ad26.COV2.S at low or high dose, single or two shots; roughly 5 received placebo; per-sample allocation not given. At day 63 after the first vaccine or placebo injection, samples were drawn. Spike of the Wuhan-strain SARS-CoV-2 was expressed by an Ad26 vector, which formed the vaccine. Sequencing was performed on peripheral blood, taken in a trial of Ad26.COV2.S vaccine versus placebo. The chain recombines TRBV10-2 with TRBJ2-7; D is undetermined. This clonotype originated in a person aged 18-60 years who received the Ad26.COV2.S COVID-19 vaccine or a placebo. CDR3 nucleotide sequence: TGCGCCAGCAGTGATACGGAAAGATGGAGAGAGCAGTACTTC. Its protein is CASSDTERWREQYF.